This TCR beta chain was found in a study of cytomegalovirus exposure and HLA in healthy donors. A multiplex PCR was run with 60 Vbeta primers and 13 Jbeta primers. Libraries were prepared by immunoSEQ multiplex PCR; TCRdb keeps only in-frame clonotypes and omits some of them. Of approximately 120,000 clones in the sample, roughly four fifths were seen once. This CDR3 spans 13 amino acids. CDR1 and CDR2 (germline): LNHNV, YYDKDF (reference sequence). Trimming cost V 0 bases and J 9 bases; bases outside gene matches: 5. This clonotype was sampled from a woman aged 40 to 55 in good health and CMV-seronegative. Sequenced sample: PBMCs. The gene calls are TRBV15 and TRBJ2-7; 7 nucleotides match TRBD2. This chain's CDR3 is CATSRESGGWQYF. CDR3 bases: TGTGCCACCAGCAGAGAGTCGGGGGGATGGCAGTACTTC.